Presented here are 15 T cell receptor beta chains from one specimen sequenced in a study of shared clonotypes between healthy human individuals. Assay used: immunoSEQ multiplex PCR; TCRdb lists only in-frame clones, some missing. The table includes approximately 100,000 clones, about 70% detected once. The sample comprised memory CD8+ T cells sorted from blood. Subset meaning: CD45RO+ cells pooled with CCR7-negative TemRA cells. The origin of the receptors is a woman aged 30 to 39 in good health.

The chain has TRBV5-6 and TRBJ2-7; 8 nucleotides agree with TRBD1. The trim removed 4 bases at V and 2 bases at J, leaving 5 bases unmatched. From germline, CDR1 is SGHDT and CDR2 YYEEEE. This CDR3 contains 14 residues. In DNA, the CDR3 is TGTGCCAGCAGCGCTGGGACAGGCGCCTACGAGCAGTACTTC. It specifies CASSAGTGAYEQYF.

The count of this clone is one. The chain combines TRBV6-5 with TRBJ2-7, with D perhaps matching TRBD2 (7 bases). This CDR3 has 13 amino acids. V gave up 6 bases and J gave up 7 bases, with 16 bases separating them. CDR1 MNHEY and CDR2 SVGAGI come from the germline V gene. The CDR3 DNA follows: TGTGCCAGCAGCGCCTTAGGGGGGGTTGAGCAGTACTTC. Its translation is CASSALGGVEQYF.

The V and J genes are TRBV27 and TRBJ1-1; a possible D gene is TRBD1 (5 bases). Germline lookup yields CDR1 MNHEY and CDR2 SMNVEV (reference sequence). Trimming left V 7 bases short and J 4 bases short, with 16 bases between. This CDR3 has 14 amino acids. In DNA, the CDR3 is TGTGCCAGCAATCTATGGGGCCCAGGCACTGAAGCTTTCTTT. Translation gives CASNLWGPGTEAFF.

The chain recombines TRBV6-6 with TRBJ1-4, with 8 bases identical to TRBD1. Germline V gene sequence: CDR1 MNHNY, CDR2 SVGAGI (reference sequence). The V and J ends lost 2 bases and 8 bases, in that order; junction bases with no gene match: 7. The CDR3 totals 15 residues. In DNA, the CDR3 is TGTGCCAGCAGTTACGTCGTGACAGGGGTCGAAAAACTGTTTTTT. This encodes CASSYVVTGVEKLFF.

This chain links TRBV5-1 with TRBJ2-2, with D uncertain. Trimming pared 0 bases from V and 5 bases from J, leaving 8 bases between. Germline CDR1 SGHRS, CDR2 YFSETQ. The CDR3 covers 14 residues. CDR3 DNA: TGCGCCAGCAGCTTGGTACACCCGACCGGGGAGCTGTTTTTT. This codes for CASSLVHPTGELFF.

This sequence joins TRBV2 and TRBJ2-7; 10 positions agree with TRBD2. CDR1 and CDR2 from the germline V gene are SNHLY and FYNNEI. This CDR3 has 13 residues. V trimming: 7 bases; J trimming: 4 bases; junction bases outside the gene matches: 4. CDR3 nucleotides: TGTGCCAGCAAGGCTAGCGGGAGATACGAGCAGTACTTC. Translated: CASKASGRYEQYF.

The chain has TRBV5-1 and TRBJ2-7; D perhaps matches TRBD1 (5 bases). From germline, CDR1 is SGHRS and CDR2 YFSETQ. The CDR3 is 14 residues long. Deletions cut 1 base from V and 4 bases from J, with 12 bases between. The CDR3, as DNA: TGCGCCAGCAGCTTGAGGGGTCCCGATTACGAGCAGTACTTC. It specifies CASSLRGPDYEQYF.

The V gene is TRBV2, the J gene TRBJ2-4; tentative D call: TRBD1 (6 bases). The CDR3 consists of 14 residues. Per the germline V gene, CDR1 is SNHLY and CDR2 is FYNNEI. V was trimmed by 5 bases and J by 7 bases, leaving 15 bases between them. The CDR3 loop is CASSPRGWRNIQYF. The CDR3 DNA reads TGTGCCAGCAGTCCCAGGGGTTGGAGGAACATTCAGTACTTC.

The chain combines TRBV7-3 with TRBJ1-5; tentatively, D is TRBD1 (5 bases). V lost 2 bases and J lost 6, with 11 bases in between. This CDR3 contains 14 residues. Germline CDR1 and CDR2: SGHTA and FQGTGA. This CDR3 reads CASSLERGAQPQHF. Written as DNA, the CDR3 is TGTGCCAGCAGCTTAGAAAGGGGTGCTCAGCCCCAGCATTTT.

The sample holds a few counts of this clone. Other DNA sequences in the same sample also yield this CDR3. This chain uses TRBV6-1 with TRBJ1-5; the match to TRBD1 covers 7 bases. CDR3 length: 15 residues. In germline, CDR1 is MNHNS, CDR2 SASEGT. J was trimmed by 6 bases and V by 1 base; bases with no gene match: 6. The CDR3 here is CASSEEEGGGQPQHF. CDR3 coding DNA: TGTGCCAGCAGTGAAGAAGAAGGGGGCGGTCAGCCCCAGCATTTT.

The genes are TRBV7-6 and TRBJ2-3, with 9 bases that match TRBD2. Germline V gene sequence: CDR1 SGHVS, CDR2 FNYEAQ. V trimming: 6 bases; J trimming: 6 bases; junction bases outside the gene matches: 16. CDR3 length: 17 amino acids. CDR3 protein: CASSKEVAGGPFDTQYF. In DNA form, the CDR3 reads TGTGCCAGCAGTAAAGAAGTGGCGGGAGGGCCTTTCGATACGCAGTATTTT.

V usage is TRBV11-3 and J usage is TRBJ2-2; TRBD1 matches 7 bases. V gave up 4 bases and J gave up 6 bases; unmatched junction bases: 14. The germline CDR1 and CDR2 sequences are SGHNT and YENEEA. The CDR3 consists of 17 residues. The CDR3 DNA follows: TGTGCCAGCAGCTCAGACAGGGTAGGGGGCGCGTCCGGGGAGCTGTTTTTT. Its translation: CASSSDRVGGASGELFF.

This rearrangement joins TRBV25-1 to TRBJ2-7, with 7 nucleotides matching TRBD1. This CDR3 comprises 13 residues. V trimming: 6 bases; J trimming: 7 bases; junction bases outside the gene matches: 9. CDR1 MGHDK and CDR2 SYGVNS come from the germline V gene. The CDR3 reads CASSDRVVEEQYF. In nucleotides, the CDR3 is TGTGCCAGCAGCGACAGGGTCGTGGAGGAGCAGTACTTC.

V usage is TRBV6-4 and J usage is TRBJ1-5, with D possibly TRBD1 on 5 matching bases. There are 15 residues in the CDR3. The V and J ends lost 3 bases and 5 bases respectively, with 14 bases between them. Germline V gene sequence: CDR1 MRHNA, CDR2 SNTAGT. The CDR3 is CASSEAASGHQPQHF. Here the CDR3 DNA reads TGTGCCAGCAGTGAAGCCGCGTCGGGGCATCAGCCCCAGCATTTT.

Worth noting for this clone: The sample contains more than one DNA sequence encoding this CDR3. The genes are TRBV9 and TRBJ2-2; D unresolved. In germline, CDR1 is SGDLS, CDR2 YYNGEE. This CDR3 contains 14 residues. V was clipped by 0 bases and J by 5 bases, with 8 bases between them. CDR3 DNA: TGTGCCAGCAGCGTAGATCCCGGGACCGGGGAGCTGTTTTTT. It specifies CASSVDPGTGELFF. The full variable domain, in which reference TRBV9 and TRBJ2-2 provide the parts outside the CDR3, is DSGVTQTPKHLITATGQRVTLRCSPRSGDLSVYWYQQSLDQGLQFLIQYYNGEERAKGNILERFSAQQFPDLHSELNLSSLELGDSALYFCASSVDPGTGELFFGEGSRLTVL.